The T cell receptor (beta chain) under discussion was sequenced for a study of T cell changes during pregnancy in multiple sclerosis (dated by TCRdb to the late 2010s). Background for the entire study: The study examined how the T cell repertoire changed over the course of pregnancy in women with multiple sclerosis.

Concerning this clone itself: No antigen is known for it. No per-base quality is available; no much larger clone lies one base away.

To prepare the library, the immunoSEQ multiplex PCR assay was applied. The table comes from immuneACCESS by way of TCRdb, which keeps in-frame sequences with V and J called. Part of the clones is missing from these tables; in studies checked, under half for an unresolved V gene and the rest for unknown reasons. In all, the sample holds about 89,000 clones, and around 94% of those were seen once. The ten top clones hold about 0.84% of the sample. The source material was peripheral blood, sampled in the third trimester of pregnancy. This receptor was obtained from a female donor with multiple sclerosis, enrolled in a pregnancy study.

For the CDR3, the sequence is CASSGTSGGGGETQYF. The DNA sequence is as follows: TGTGCCAGCAGTGGGACTAGCGGGGGTGGGGGAGAGACCCAGTACTTC. The sequence links TRBV2 to TRBJ2-5, with 13 central nucleotides matching TRBD2. Germline trimming amounts to 4 bases on V and 4 bases on J, with 6 as the count of junction bases outside the gene matches. Including cysteine and phenylalanine, the CDR3 has 16 amino acids. Just CDR3 DNA is preserved here, 48 bases in frame from base 1. The germline V gene yields SNHLY for CDR1 and FYNNEI for CDR2.